This TCR beta chain was captured by sequencing in a study of post-analysis software for immune sequencing data. Study results and caveats: About five TRBV segments appeared more often in patients than in controls, and TRBV5-6, TRBV5-1 and TRBV20-1 were among these.

Germline values: CDR1 LGHNA, CDR2 YNFKEQ. CDR3 size: 16 residues. Trimming removed 1 base at V and 10 bases at J, with 17 bases between. The authors incorporated unique molecular identifiers into the TCR beta cDNA libraries. TCRdb passed the PCR reads through MiXCR, listing each CDR3 protein once. Of hundreds of thousands of distinct CDR3 sequences in the sample, roughly 36% were seen once. In this sample, this clonotype turned up a few times. Its antigen remains unknown. Source material: blood. This chain joins TRBV4-2 and TRBJ1-6; D is undetermined. This TCR was sampled from a girl aged 5-17 years with multiple sclerosis. CDR3 sequence reads: CASSQVSPLVKSPLHF. The DNA of the CDR3 is TGTGCCAGCAGCCAAGTTAGTCCCCTCGTGAAATCACCCCTCCACTTT.